The T cell receptor beta chain under discussion was sequenced for a study of Ad26.COV2.S vaccination and SARS-CoV-2 variants. Points from the study as a whole: Researchers cautioned that TCR breadth and depth analyses may have underestimated total T cell responses. In vaccinated individuals, spike-specific CD8+ and CD4+ T cell responses reportedly displayed substantial breadth. Ad26.COV2.S recipients had broader spike-specific TCRs (P = 0.0014). Those who received vaccine or placebo ended up with similar non-spike TCR breadth.

The CDR3 is 15 amino acids. Trimming removed 5 bases at V and 3 bases at J, with 17 bases between. Germline V CDR1 and CDR2: MDHEN, SYDVKM. Profiled with immunoSEQ multiplex PCR; TCRdb holds only in-frame clones, not every one. This sample yields 85,000 to 120,000 clones, of which around 81% are seen a single time; 15% to 20% belongs to the top ten. This clone has just a few counts. The antigen remains unidentified. Sequenced material: peripheral blood, taken after recovery from COVID-19. This TCR came from a human donor who had recovered from COVID-19. The chain carries TRBV28 and TRBJ2-7; D ambiguous. The CDR3 nucleotides read TGTGCCAGCAGTCCGTCTGGGATTTTGAGCTACGAGCAGTACTTC. Its protein is CASSPSGILSYEQYF.